These 3 T cell receptor beta chains were all obtained from the same sample, sequenced in a study of radiation and T cells in renal cell carcinoma (dated by TCRdb to the early 2020s). The library was prepared using the immunoSEQ multiplex PCR assay. Not all clones reach the TCRdb copy of this immuneACCESS table, which keeps in-frame sequences only. Checked studies attribute under half of the gap to unresolved V genes and leave the rest unexplained. The sample table contains roughly 130,000 clones; only one count was recorded for more than 75% of them. The top ten constitute approximately 6% of the sample. According to the study, the label for this sample's time point signals: blood 2 weeks post-SBRT. This specimen's treatment or condition label, per the study, means: 15 Gy SBRT to primary tumor, nephrectomy 4 weeks later. Sequencing was performed on blood, taken from a patient whose treatment included radiotherapy and nephrectomy. The source is a woman aged 70-85 years with renal cell carcinoma.

The V call is TRBV19, the J call TRBJ2-7; D might be TRBD1 (5 bases). CDR1 is LNHDA and CDR2 is SQIVND in the germline V gene (reference sequence). Trimming cost V 4 bases and J 4 bases, with 14 bases left between them. The CDR3 is made up of 14 amino acids. The CDR3 DNA is TGTGCCAGTAGTACAGGGATGACGTGGTACGAGCAGTACTTC. Amino acids: CASSTGMTWYEQYF.

The chain couples TRBV5-1 to TRBJ1-3; the D is unclear. The CDR3 has 14 amino acids. Deletions cut 0 bases from V and 4 bases from J, with 8 bases between. CDR1 and CDR2 (germline): SGHRS, YFSETQ. CDR3 sequence reads: CASSLVGYGNTIYF. In DNA, the CDR3 is TGCGCCAGCAGCTTGGTAGGGTACGGAAACACCATATATTTT.

This chain joins TRBV2 and TRBJ2-5, with D possibly being TRBD1 or TRBD2 (5 bases each). V was cut by 3 bases and J by 4 bases, with 18 bases left in between. In germline, CDR1 is SNHLY, CDR2 FYNNEI. CDR3 length: 16 amino acids. In DNA, the CDR3 is TGTGCCAGCAGTGACGGGGCGCCGGCCAATTTAGAGACCCAGTACTTC. The encoded protein is CASSDGAPANLETQYF.